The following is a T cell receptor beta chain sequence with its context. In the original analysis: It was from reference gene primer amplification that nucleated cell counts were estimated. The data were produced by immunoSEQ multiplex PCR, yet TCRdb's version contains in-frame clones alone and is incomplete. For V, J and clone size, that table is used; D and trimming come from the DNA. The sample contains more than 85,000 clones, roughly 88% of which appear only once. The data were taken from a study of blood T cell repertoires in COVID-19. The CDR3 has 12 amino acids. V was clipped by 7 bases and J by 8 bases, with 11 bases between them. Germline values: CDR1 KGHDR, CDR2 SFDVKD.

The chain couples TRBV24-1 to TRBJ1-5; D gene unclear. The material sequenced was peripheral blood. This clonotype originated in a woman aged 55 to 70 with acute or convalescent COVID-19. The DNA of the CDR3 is TGTGCCACCAGCTCTGCGGCGGAGCCCCAGCATTTT. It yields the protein CATSSAAEPQHF.